Presented here are 13 T cell receptor beta chains from one specimen sequenced in a study of cytomegalovirus exposure and HLA in healthy donors. Method: immunoSEQ multiplex PCR; TCRdb's copy keeps in-frame clones and lacks some. Of 180,000 or so clones in the sample, 86% are singletons; the top ten hold 2% to 3%. The sample taken for sequencing was PBMCs. These TCRs come from a man younger than 30 in good health and CMV-seropositive.

This clone has a single count. The rearrangement uses TRBV6-1 and TRBJ2-1; TRBD1 matches at 10 bases. This CDR3 comprises 17 residues. Germline loops: CDR1 MNHNS, CDR2 SASEGT. The J segment lost 3 bases and the V segment lost 1 base, leaving 6 bases of the junction unmatched. CDR3 bases: TGTGCCAGCAGTGAAGATTCGTGGACAGGGGGCTACAATGAGCAGTTCTTC. It codes for CASSEDSWTGGYNEQFF.

The chain couples TRBV5-4 to TRBJ1-1, with TRBD1 matching 10 bases. Germline values: CDR1 SGHNT, CDR2 YYREEE (reference sequence). Unmatched junction bases numbered 5, after V lost 0 bases and J lost 6 bases. This CDR3 is 15 amino acids long. The DNA of the CDR3 is TGTGCCAGCAGCTTGGGTGTTGGACAGGGGGCTGAAGCTTTCTTT. Its protein product is CASSLGVGQGAEAFF. Variable domain in full (rest from reference TRBV5-4 and TRBJ1-1): ETGVTQSPTHLIKTRGQQVTLRCSSQSGHNTVSWYQQALGQGPQFIFQYYREEENGRGNFPPRFSGLQFPNYSSELNVNALELDDSALYLCASSLGVGQGAEAFFGQGTRLTVV.

The V call is TRBV5-1, the J call TRBJ2-7; 10 nucleotides align to TRBD2. CDR1 and CDR2 (germline): SGHRS, YFSETQ. The ends lost 4 bases at V and 0 bases at J; junction bases unmatched: 10. The CDR3 contains 17 residues. This CDR3 is CASSRLAGGPDSYEQYF. CDR3 in DNA: TGCGCCAGCAGCAGGTTAGCGGGAGGCCCTGACTCCTACGAGCAGTACTTC.

This chain links TRBV5-4 with TRBJ2-3, with 7 bases identical to TRBD2. This CDR3 comprises 16 residues. With V trimmed by 1 base and J by 2 bases, 7 bases remained unmatched. CDR1 and CDR2 from the germline V gene are SGHNT and YYREEE (reference sequence). CDR3 loop: CASSLSSGRDTDTQYF. DNA of the CDR3: TGTGCCAGCAGCTTGTCATCGGGGAGGGACACAGATACGCAGTATTTT.

The chain carries TRBV2 and TRBJ2-2, with 10 bases identical to TRBD2. Germline-derived CDR1 and CDR2 are SNHLY and FYNNEI. This CDR3 is 16 amino acids long. Trimming took 7 bases from V and 3 from J; bases not matched to a gene: 8. CDR3: CASKIGTSEDTGELFF. CDR3 DNA: TGTGCCAGCAAGATAGGGACTAGCGAAGACACCGGGGAGCTGTTTTTT. Together with reference TRBV2 and TRBJ2-2, the CDR3 gives the full variable domain: EPEVTQTPSHQVTQMGQEVILRCVPISNHLYFYWYRQILGQKVEFLVSFYNNEISEKSEIFDDQFSVERPDGSNFTLKIRSTKLEDSAMYFCASKIGTSEDTGELFFGEGSRLTVL.

This chain joins TRBV28 and TRBJ1-5, with a possible D match to TRBD1 (6 bases). The CDR3 has 12 amino acids. The germline V gene has CDR1 MDHEN and CDR2 SYDVKM. Between the trimmed V and J ends, which lost 10 bases and 2 bases, there was a span of 9 bases. CDR3 residues: CATSGGNQPQHF. CDR3 coding DNA: TGTGCCACTTCAGGGGGCAATCAGCCCCAGCATTTT. Looking up the rest from reference TRBV28 and TRBJ1-5 gives the full variable domain: DVKVTQSSRYLVKRTGEKVFLECVQDMDHENMFWYRQDPGLGLRLIYFSYDVKMKEKGDIPEGYSVSREKKERFSLILESASTNQTSMYLCATSGGNQPQHFGDGTRLSIL.

This clone came up once. For the CDR3, the DNA is TGCGCCAGCAGCCCCTGGGGGGGGCATGATACGCAGTATTTT. It encodes CASSPWGGHDTQYF. The chain has TRBV5-1 and TRBJ2-3; TRBD2 might be the D (7 bases). CDR1 is SGHRS, CDR2 YFSETQ, per germline. V gave up 4 bases and J gave up 6 bases, with 15 bases separating them. The CDR3 spans 14 residues.

This clone was seen once. The J gene is TRBJ1-3, the V gene TRBV19; D call uncertain. Trimming cost V 6 bases and J 0 bases, with 6 bases left between them. The CDR3 runs 13 residues. CDR1 is LNHDA, CDR2 SQIVND, per germline (reference sequence). CDR3 loop: CASRTLSGNTIYF. The CDR3 nucleotides are TGTGCCAGTAGGACACTCTCTGGAAACACCATATATTTT. The variable domain in full, completed from reference TRBV19 and TRBJ1-3, reads DGGITQSPKYLFRKEGQNVTLSCEQNLNHDAMYWYRQDPGQGLRLIYYSQIVNDFQKGDIAEGYSVSREKKESFPLTVTSAQKNPTAFYLCASRTLSGNTIYFGEGSWLTVV.

Of note for this clone: Distinct nucleotide sequences in the sample also encode this CDR3. The chain recombines TRBV27 with TRBJ1-1; 8 bases are a match to TRBD1. The germline gives CDR1 MNHEY, CDR2 SMNVEV (reference sequence). V lost 7 bases to trimming and J lost 2 bases; unmatched junction nucleotides: 3. The CDR3 is 13 residues long. The CDR3 sequence is CASTGQGNTEAFF. The CDR3 DNA follows: TGTGCCAGCACTGGACAGGGAAACACTGAAGCTTTCTTT.

The chain employs TRBV5-6 and TRBJ1-1; D perhaps matches TRBD1 (6 bases). V dropped 3 bases and J dropped 12 bases, with 15 bases sitting between them. CDR3 length: 12 amino acids. The germline gives CDR1 SGHDT, CDR2 YYEEEE. The CDR3 is CASSSITGITFF. CDR3 DNA: TGTGCCAGCAGCTCCATCACAGGGATAACTTTCTTT.

V and J are TRBV6-5 and TRBJ1-2; 7 positions agree with TRBD1. V dropped 6 bases and J dropped 4; count of bases not matched to a gene: 11. This CDR3 region has 15 residues. Germline values: CDR1 MNHEY, CDR2 SVGAGI. The CDR3 region is CASRSYRGTGYGYTF. The CDR3 DNA follows: TGTGCCAGCAGGTCCTACAGGGGTACGGGCTATGGCTACACCTTC.

V gene TRBV25-1 combines with J gene TRBJ2-7, with D uncertain. Trimming left V 3 bases short and J 3 bases short, with 15 bases between. In germline, CDR1 is MGHDK, CDR2 SYGVNS. The CDR3 is 15 amino acids. CDR3 sequence (DNA): TGTGCCAGCAGTGAGATCAACAGCCCCAACTACGAGCAGTACTTC. This translates into CASSEINSPNYEQYF.

V is TRBV30 and J is TRBJ1-4, with 8 bases that match TRBD1. The CDR3 extends over 13 amino acids. CDR1 and CDR2 from the germline V gene are GTSNPN and SVGIG (reference sequence). The V gene end was trimmed by 5 bases and the J gene end by 7 bases; junction bases not matched to a gene: 6. The CDR3 coding sequence is TGTGCCTGGTCACAGGGGGGCGGTGAAAAACTGTTTTTT. Residues: CAWSQGGGEKLFF. Looking up the rest from reference TRBV30 and TRBJ1-4 gives the full variable domain: SQTIHQWPATLVQPVGSPLSLECTVEGTSNPNLYWYRQAAGRGLQLLFYSVGIGQISSEVPQNLSASRPQDRQFILSSKKLLLSDSGFYLCAWSQGGGEKLFFGSGTQLSVL.